This entry concerns a single T cell receptor beta chain. Its cognate antigen has yet to be identified. Within one base of it there is no much larger clone, and no base qualities were kept. The data originate from a study of blood T cells in healthy people across ages (dated by TCRdb to the mid-2010s). For the study in its entirety: In model experiments, template switching captured roughly one uniquely barcoded TCR beta cDNA molecule for every two T cells. Using deep sequencing normalized with unique cDNA molecular identifiers, the study measured how TCR beta repertoire diversity changes with age. Four age groups were formed from the donors: young (average roughly 15 years), middle-aged (approximately 42), aged (over 55) and long-lived (about 80). To avoid experimental bias, donors of different ages were spread randomly across the sequencing lanes. The study analyzed two additional independent replicas of 1 million unique cDNA reads from the same blood draw for two donors, one aged 18 to 30 and one aged 80 or older.

Systemically healthy Caucasian individuals from Russia, 39 in total and aged roughly 6 to 100 years, were included as donors. Approximately 9.7 milliliters of peripheral blood were drawn from each donor into EDTA-treated Vacutainer tubes. Ficoll-Paque density-gradient centrifugation was used to isolate PBMCs, with at least 7 million obtained per sample. Total RNA, at least 6 micrograms per sample, was extracted from PBMCs with Trizol reagent. For every donor, an aliquot of PBMCs went through flow cytometry to measure the percentages of naive CD45RAhigh/CD27high T cells. The V and J ends are trimmed by 6 bases and 8 bases, leaving 17 bases between them. For CDR1 and CDR2, the germline V gene lists MNHEY and SVGAGI. The CDR3 numbers 15 residues from cysteine through phenylalanine. Of all the DNA, just the CDR3 is kept, 45 bases in frame from base 1. Libraries were built with 5' RACE. The sequencer listed for this sample is Illumina HiSeq 2500. A second about 7 to 12 cycle PCR used a sample-barcoded 5' primer and a J-beta primer mix. Each TCR beta cDNA molecule received a unique molecular identifier from a template-switch 5' adaptor carrying 12 random nucleotides. Each sample yielded at least 2.5 million CDR3-containing paired-end reads. All of the RNA was converted into first-strand cDNA using the Mint cDNA synthesis kit, with a TRBC-specific oligonucleotide serving as the primer. After uracil-DNA glycosylase treatment, a first 18-cycle PCR used universal primers M1SS and BC2_uni_R on all cDNA. Per the authors' processing: Each sample was normalized by randomly selecting 1 million high-quality reads, each carrying a distinct molecular identifier. Instead of being binned into consensus sequences, reads that shared molecular identifiers were thrown out. MiTCR, with a Q25 quality threshold and the strictest error-elimination algorithm, was used for CDR3 identification, clonotype clustering and error correction. A nonparametric unseen species model with Euler transformation was used to estimate lower-bound total TCR beta diversity. Using fastp trimming at Q25 and MiXCR clonotype assembly, TCRdb reanalyzed the public sequencing data and kept in-frame beta chains. Identical CDR3 protein sequences are pooled into one entry, listed with their most common genes and DNA. TCRdb's processing, not the study's, gives the V and J calls here. The sample records around 1.5 million distinct CDR3 sequences, approximately 60% of which are singletons. In total, the top ten clones hold over 5% of the sample.

Results the study describes overall, beyond this receptor: Estimates of total diversity based on one million sequenced T cells were regarded as lower bounds and as underestimates. There was a strong correlation between observed TCR beta diversity and the percentage of naive T cells measured by flow cytometry. Bulk unsorted PBMC profiling prevented conclusive comparison of naive and antigen-experienced compartments. Because the CMV infection status of the donors was unknown, age-related changes in expanded clonotypes may potentially have been confounded. As age increased, observed TCR beta diversity per million T cells dropped in a roughly linear way, and a significant reduction was already evident by age about 40. Compared with the aged group, the long-lived group had more naive CD4+ T cells, fewer expanded clones and increased TCR diversity, a pattern suggesting age selection.

The specimen sequenced was blood. This chain is built from TRBV6-5 and TRBJ1-6; the D segment cannot be called with confidence. The sequence was obtained from a man between 18 and 35 years old in good health. CDR3 region: CASRPHNILHSPLHF. The nucleotide sequence is TGTGCCAGCAGGCCGCACAACATCCTCCATTCACCCCTCCACTTT.